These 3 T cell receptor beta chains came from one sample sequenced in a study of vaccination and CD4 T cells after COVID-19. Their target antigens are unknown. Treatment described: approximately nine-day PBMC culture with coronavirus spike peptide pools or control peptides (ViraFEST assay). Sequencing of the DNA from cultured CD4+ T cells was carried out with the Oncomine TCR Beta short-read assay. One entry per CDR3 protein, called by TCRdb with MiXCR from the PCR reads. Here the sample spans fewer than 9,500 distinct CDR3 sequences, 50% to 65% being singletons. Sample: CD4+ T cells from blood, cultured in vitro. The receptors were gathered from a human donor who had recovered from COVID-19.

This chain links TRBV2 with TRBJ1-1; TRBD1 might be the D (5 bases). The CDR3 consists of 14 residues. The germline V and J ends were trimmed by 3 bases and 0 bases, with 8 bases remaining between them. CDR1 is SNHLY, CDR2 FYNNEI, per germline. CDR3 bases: TGTGCCAGCAGTGAGGGGGAGGTGAACACTGAAGCTTTCTTT. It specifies CASSEGEVNTEAFF.

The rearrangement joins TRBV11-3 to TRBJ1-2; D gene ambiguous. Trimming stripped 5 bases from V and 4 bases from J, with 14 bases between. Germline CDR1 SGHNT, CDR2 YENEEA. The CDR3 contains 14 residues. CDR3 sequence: CASSRRAGAYGYTF. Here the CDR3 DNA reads TGTGCCAGCAGCCGGCGAGCAGGAGCCTATGGCTACACCTTC.

CDR3 coding DNA: TGTGCCAGCAGCCAAGGGGCCGGGCGGGGGGGCGAGGGTGATACGCAGTATTTT. This gives the protein CASSQGAGRGGEGDTQYF. V gene TRBV4-2 combines with J gene TRBJ2-3, with 9 bases that match TRBD2. Germline CDR1 reads LGHNA; CDR2 reads YNFKEQ. The CDR3 covers 18 residues. J was trimmed by 6 bases and V by 1 base; bases with no gene match: 14.